Listed below are T cell receptor beta chains from one sample, sequenced in a study of T-cell reconstitution after alpha-beta-depleted transplantation in children. TCRdb called the PCR reads again in MiXCR, with one record for every CDR3 protein. The sample holds 200,000 to 300,000 distinct CDR3 sequences, more than 20% seen once. The starting material was PBMCs, obtained before TCRalphabeta/CD19-depleted stem cell transplant. These receptors were taken from a girl aged 2-15 years with Fanconi anemia, due to receive a stem cell transplant. Both conserved end residues are part of each CDR3. Fields, in order: D gene, clone size, J gene, V gene, CDR3 DNA, CDR3 protein. A D gene is named only where the DNA matches it firmly. A row's size may be missing; if present it is once, few, many or a size class.

d_call: .
clone_size: .
j_call: TRBJ1-2
v_call: TRBV29-1
cdr3_nt: TGCAGCGTTTGGGCACAGGGCCGCTACTCTAACTATGGCTACACCTTC
cdr3_aa: CSVWAQGRYSNYGYTF

d_call: .
clone_size: .
j_call: TRBJ2-3
v_call: TRBV10-3
cdr3_nt: TGTGCCATCAGCGGGGGCACAGATACGCAGTATTTT
cdr3_aa: CAISGGTDTQYF

d_call: .
clone_size: .
j_call: TRBJ2-1
v_call: TRBV19
cdr3_nt: TGTGCCAGTAGTATAGGCCTAGGGAGCTCCTACAATGAGCAGTTCTTC
cdr3_aa: CASSIGLGSSYNEQFF

d_call: .
clone_size: many
j_call: TRBJ1-1
v_call: TRBV20-1
cdr3_nt: TGCAGTGCCAGCGAGGGGTGGAGGAACACTGAAGCTTTCTTT
cdr3_aa: CSASEGWRNTEAFF

d_call: TRBD2
clone_size: few
j_call: TRBJ2-7
v_call: TRBV5-1
cdr3_nt: TGCGCCAGCAGCGGCGGACTAGCGAATGACTACTACGAGCAGTACTTC
cdr3_aa: CASSGGLANDYYEQYF

d_call: .
clone_size: .
j_call: TRBJ2-3
v_call: TRBV29-1
cdr3_nt: TGCAGCGTTGTAGGGGGTAGGGCAGATACGCAGTATTTT
cdr3_aa: CSVVGGRADTQYF

d_call: .
clone_size: .
j_call: TRBJ2-1
v_call: TRBV7-2
cdr3_nt: TGTGCCAGCAGCTTACAGGGAATTCTTTATGAGCAGTTCTTC
cdr3_aa: CASSLQGILYEQFF

d_call: .
clone_size: many
j_call: TRBJ1-2
v_call: TRBV12-3/TRBV12-4
cdr3_nt: TGTGCCAGCCTACGAAACAGGGTGGATGGCTACACCTTC
cdr3_aa: CASLRNRVDGYTF

d_call: .
clone_size: many
j_call: TRBJ2-7
v_call: TRBV15
cdr3_nt: TGTGCCACCAGCAGAGGGGCCTCCTACGAGCAGTACTTC
cdr3_aa: CATSRGASYEQYF

d_call: TRBD2
clone_size: many
j_call: TRBJ2-7
v_call: TRBV20-1
cdr3_nt: TGCAGTGCTAACGGCGGGACTAGCGGTTCCTACGAGCAGTACTTC
cdr3_aa: CSANGGTSGSYEQYF

d_call: .
clone_size: .
j_call: TRBJ1-1
v_call: TRBV7-9
cdr3_nt: TGTGCCAGCAGCTTTGAAGGAAACACTGAAGCTTTCTTT
cdr3_aa: CASSFEGNTEAFF

d_call: .
clone_size: few
j_call: TRBJ2-5
v_call: TRBV6-2/TRBV6-3
cdr3_nt: TGTGCCAGCAGTTACCCCCTAGAGACCCAGTACTTC
cdr3_aa: CASSYPLETQYF

d_call: TRBD1
clone_size: few
j_call: TRBJ2-5
v_call: TRBV27
cdr3_nt: TGTGCCAGCAGCAGGATTGGGGGACAGGGGTCGGAGACCCAGTACTTC
cdr3_aa: CASSRIGGQGSETQYF

d_call: .
clone_size: few
j_call: TRBJ2-7
v_call: TRBV6-2/TRBV6-3
cdr3_nt: TGTGCCAGCGGGCGGACTAACGACTACGAGCAGTACTTC
cdr3_aa: CASGRTNDYEQYF

d_call: .
clone_size: .
j_call: TRBJ2-1
v_call: TRBV7-2
cdr3_nt: TGTGCCAGCAGCTTAGCGCTAGTTGCCCATGAGCAGTTCTTC
cdr3_aa: CASSLALVAHEQFF

d_call: .
clone_size: .
j_call: TRBJ2-1
v_call: TRBV28
cdr3_nt: TGTGCCAGCAGTTCGGTAGCCTACTCCTACAATGAGCAGTTCTTC
cdr3_aa: CASSSVAYSYNEQFF

d_call: TRBD1
clone_size: few
j_call: TRBJ1-3
v_call: TRBV29-1
cdr3_nt: TGCAGCGTCCTGACAGGGGCGCTATCTGGAAACACCATATATTTT
cdr3_aa: CSVLTGALSGNTIYF

d_call: TRBD2
clone_size: many
j_call: TRBJ2-7
v_call: TRBV20-1
cdr3_nt: TGCAGTGCTTGCGGGACTAGCGGGAGAGGTCGGTTAAGGAAGCAGTACTTC
cdr3_aa: CSACGTSGRGRLRKQYF

d_call: TRBD1
clone_size: .
j_call: TRBJ2-7
v_call: TRBV2
cdr3_nt: TGTGCCAGCATATCGGACAGGCACTCCTACGAGCAGTACTTC
cdr3_aa: CASISDRHSYEQYF

d_call: .
clone_size: .
j_call: TRBJ1-1
v_call: TRBV20-1
cdr3_nt: TGCAGTGCCCCGACAGGCCAGAACACTGAAGCTTTCTTT
cdr3_aa: CSAPTGQNTEAFF

d_call: TRBD1
clone_size: many
j_call: TRBJ2-5
v_call: TRBV5-6
cdr3_nt: TGTGCCAGCAGCTCGACGGGACAGGAGGCGGAGACCCAGTACTTC
cdr3_aa: CASSSTGQEAETQYF

d_call: TRBD1
clone_size: many
j_call: TRBJ2-1
v_call: TRBV12-3/TRBV12-4
cdr3_nt: TGTGCCAGCAGCAGGGGGTGGGGGGAGCAGTTCTTC
cdr3_aa: CASSRGWGEQFF

d_call: .
clone_size: many
j_call: TRBJ1-1
v_call: TRBV29-1
cdr3_nt: TGCAGCGTTCAACTGCGCGTTTCTTGGGCAGGGGAGACACCCCATGAAGCTTTCTTT
cdr3_aa: CSVQLRVSWAGETPHEAFF

d_call: .
clone_size: .
j_call: TRBJ2-3
v_call: TRBV11-2
cdr3_nt: TGTGCCAGCAGCTCAGTAGGGACATGGACAGATACGCAGTATTTT
cdr3_aa: CASSSVGTWTDTQYF

d_call: TRBD1
clone_size: many
j_call: TRBJ2-3
v_call: TRBV7-3
cdr3_nt: TGTGCCAGCAGCTTAATCCCGACAGGGGACCGCACAGATACGCAGTATTTT
cdr3_aa: CASSLIPTGDRTDTQYF

d_call: .
clone_size: many
j_call: TRBJ2-5
v_call: TRBV10-3
cdr3_nt: TGTGCCATCAGTGAGTCTGGGAGACAAGAGACCCAGTACTTC
cdr3_aa: CAISESGRQETQYF

d_call: TRBD1
clone_size: .
j_call: TRBJ2-5
v_call: TRBV20-1
cdr3_nt: TGCAGTGCTAGTCCGAACCGGGACAGATACCAAGAGACCCAGTACTTC
cdr3_aa: CSASPNRDRYQETQYF

d_call: .
clone_size: .
j_call: TRBJ2-3
v_call: TRBV11-2
cdr3_nt: TGTGCCAGCAGCTTCCACGTCCCCCGAGGGCCTGGCGCGGGAGATACGCAGTATTTT
cdr3_aa: CASSFHVPRGPGAGDTQYF

d_call: .
clone_size: many
j_call: TRBJ2-3
v_call: TRBV12-3/TRBV12-4
cdr3_nt: TGTGCCAGCAGTAAGGCATCAGGAGGTACGCAGTATTTT
cdr3_aa: CASSKASGGTQYF

d_call: .
clone_size: many
j_call: TRBJ2-1
v_call: TRBV20-1
cdr3_nt: TGCAGTGCTGGTTGGCTAGATGCGTCCTACAATGAGCAGTTCTTC
cdr3_aa: CSAGWLDASYNEQFF

d_call: .
clone_size: .
j_call: TRBJ2-3
v_call: TRBV29-1
cdr3_nt: TGCAGCGTGATATCAACTAGCCTTGACTTCCCTAGCACAGATACGCAGTATTTT
cdr3_aa: CSVISTSLDFPSTDTQYF

d_call: .
clone_size: .
j_call: TRBJ1-2
v_call: TRBV19
cdr3_nt: TGTGCCAGTAGTACCATCCAGGCTTACTATGGCTACACCTTC
cdr3_aa: CASSTIQAYYGYTF

d_call: TRBD2
clone_size: .
j_call: TRBJ2-1
v_call: TRBV20-1
cdr3_nt: TGCAGTGCAAGAAGATCTAGCGGGAGAGGTGAGCAGTTCTTC
cdr3_aa: CSARRSSGRGEQFF

d_call: .
clone_size: .
j_call: TRBJ2-7
v_call: TRBV4-1
cdr3_nt: TGCGCCAGCAGCCAAGCTCGGGCTAGCTACGAGCAGTACTTC
cdr3_aa: CASSQARASYEQYF

d_call: TRBD1
clone_size: .
j_call: TRBJ2-1
v_call: TRBV20-1
cdr3_nt: TGCAGTGCTAGAGGGACAGGGGGCTACAATGAGCAGTTCTTC
cdr3_aa: CSARGTGGYNEQFF

d_call: .
clone_size: many
j_call: TRBJ2-1
v_call: TRBV29-1
cdr3_nt: TGCAGCGTTGAGTCACGCCCCCCCTACAATGAGCAGTTCTTC
cdr3_aa: CSVESRPPYNEQFF

d_call: .
clone_size: .
j_call: TRBJ1-1
v_call: TRBV28
cdr3_nt: TGTGCCAGCAGTTTTAGTAGCACCCCCTATCTTAGATTCTTT
cdr3_aa: CASSFSSTPYLRFF

d_call: TRBD1
clone_size: many
j_call: TRBJ2-7
v_call: TRBV10-3
cdr3_nt: TGTGCCATCAGTGTAATACCGGGACAGGGCTACGAGCAGTACTTC
cdr3_aa: CAISVIPGQGYEQYF

d_call: .
clone_size: many
j_call: TRBJ2-3
v_call: TRBV2
cdr3_nt: TGTGCCCAGCTACTACAGCGGGGACACACAGATACGCAGTATTTT
cdr3_aa: CAQLLQRGHTDTQYF

d_call: .
clone_size: .
j_call: TRBJ2-6
v_call: TRBV5-1
cdr3_nt: TGCGCCAGCAGCTTGGCCAGCTCTGGGGCCAACGTCCTGACTTTC
cdr3_aa: CASSLASSGANVLTF

d_call: .
clone_size: few
j_call: TRBJ2-4
v_call: TRBV29-1
cdr3_nt: TGCAGCGTCGCGTTCGCAGGGAGGATGGACATTCAGTACTTC
cdr3_aa: CSVAFAGRMDIQYF

d_call: .
clone_size: many
j_call: TRBJ2-1
v_call: TRBV7-3
cdr3_nt: TGTGCCAGCAGCTTAAGGACCTACAATGAGCAGTTCTTC
cdr3_aa: CASSLRTYNEQFF

d_call: .
clone_size: .
j_call: TRBJ1-2
v_call: TRBV12-3/TRBV12-4
cdr3_nt: TGTGCCAGCAGTTTCTCAGGTACTCATGGCTACACCTTC
cdr3_aa: CASSFSGTHGYTF

d_call: TRBD2
clone_size: .
j_call: TRBJ2-7
v_call: TRBV20-1
cdr3_nt: TGCAGTGCCCGACTAGCCGCTCAAGGTCAGCAGTACTTC
cdr3_aa: CSARLAAQGQQYF

d_call: .
clone_size: many
j_call: TRBJ2-1
v_call: TRBV12-3/TRBV12-4
cdr3_nt: TGTGCCAGCAGTTTACCCGCGGGGAGCTCCTACAATGAGCAGTTCTTC
cdr3_aa: CASSLPAGSSYNEQFF

d_call: .
clone_size: many
j_call: TRBJ2-1
v_call: TRBV27
cdr3_nt: TGTGCCAGCAGTTTATGGATTAATTACAATGAGCAGTTCTTC
cdr3_aa: CASSLWINYNEQFF

d_call: .
clone_size: many
j_call: TRBJ1-1
v_call: TRBV18
cdr3_nt: TGTGCCAGCTCACCCGCCGGGGCCTTAAGGGCTGAAGCTTTCTTT
cdr3_aa: CASSPAGALRAEAFF

d_call: .
clone_size: few
j_call: TRBJ2-1
v_call: TRBV20-1
cdr3_nt: TGCAGTGCTAGTAGACCGGAAAGCTCCTACAATGAGCAGTTCTTC
cdr3_aa: CSASRPESSYNEQFF

d_call: .
clone_size: .
j_call: TRBJ2-6
v_call: TRBV25-1
cdr3_nt: TGTGCCAGCAGTGAATACTACGACTCTGGGGCCAACGTCCTGACTTTC
cdr3_aa: CASSEYYDSGANVLTF

d_call: .
clone_size: .
j_call: TRBJ2-7
v_call: TRBV28
cdr3_nt: TGTGCCGGCAGTTTATGGGGGGATACCTCCGAGCAGTACTTC
cdr3_aa: CAGSLWGDTSEQYF

d_call: TRBD1
clone_size: few
j_call: TRBJ2-3
v_call: TRBV29-1
cdr3_nt: TGCAGCTTCAAGACAGGGGGCTTAGATACGCAGTATTTT
cdr3_aa: CSFKTGGLDTQYF

d_call: .
clone_size: few
j_call: TRBJ2-7
v_call: TRBV29-1
cdr3_nt: TGCAGCGTTATTGGTGTAATGGACTACGAGCAGTACTTC
cdr3_aa: CSVIGVMDYEQYF

d_call: .
clone_size: many
j_call: TRBJ2-5
v_call: TRBV28
cdr3_nt: TGTGCCAGCAGTTTACGAGAGATGCAAGAGACCCAGTACTTC
cdr3_aa: CASSLREMQETQYF

d_call: TRBD2
clone_size: many
j_call: TRBJ2-1
v_call: TRBV29-1
cdr3_nt: TGCAGCGCTCGGACTAGCGGGAGCTTCTACAATGAGCAGTTCTTC
cdr3_aa: CSARTSGSFYNEQFF

d_call: TRBD1
clone_size: .
j_call: TRBJ2-2
v_call: TRBV20-1
cdr3_nt: TGCAGTGCTAGAGAGATTCGGTTGGACAGGGGGAACACCGGGGAGCTGTTTTTT
cdr3_aa: CSAREIRLDRGNTGELFF

d_call: TRBD1
clone_size: .
j_call: TRBJ1-5
v_call: TRBV30
cdr3_nt: TGTGCCTGGAGTGTTCGGAATGGACAGGGGAGCCAGCCCCAGCATTTT
cdr3_aa: CAWSVRNGQGSQPQHF

d_call: TRBD2
clone_size: many
j_call: TRBJ2-3
v_call: TRBV29-1
cdr3_nt: TGCAGCGTTGATACCCTAGCGGGAGACCCCTATACGCAGTATTTT
cdr3_aa: CSVDTLAGDPYTQYF

d_call: TRBD2
clone_size: .
j_call: TRBJ2-3
v_call: TRBV18
cdr3_nt: TGTGCCAGCTCACCACCGGGACTAGCGGGGGGCCCACAGACCTCAGATACGCAGTATTTT
cdr3_aa: CASSPPGLAGGPQTSDTQYF

d_call: TRBD1
clone_size: .
j_call: TRBJ1-1
v_call: TRBV11-1
cdr3_nt: TGTGCCAGCAGCCCTTACAGGGGTAACCTCGGTGAAGCTTTCTTT
cdr3_aa: CASSPYRGNLGEAFF

d_call: .
clone_size: .
j_call: TRBJ2-1
v_call: TRBV10-2
cdr3_nt: TGCGCCAGCAGTGATGGCCCCGTTTTAGGTGAGCAGTTCTTC
cdr3_aa: CASSDGPVLGEQFF